This T cell receptor beta chain appears in the sequencing data of a study of CD8 T cells in Susac syndrome. CD8+ and CD4+ blood T cells underwent TCR beta sequencing. It was negative isolation that provided the CD8+ and CD4+ T cells, whereas TEMRA cells were enriched by FACS. RNA amounts of roughly 0.45 to 1 ug underwent reverse transcription with random hexamers. The method of amplification for TCR beta CDR3 was immunoSEQ multiplex PCR, covering 54 Vbeta and 13 Jbeta. TCRdb re-analysed the immunoSEQ multiplex PCR reads in MiXCR, keeping a single row per CDR3 protein. The sample lists 50,000 or so distinct CDR3 sequences, 93% occurring once. Trimming cost V 4 bases and J 3 bases; bases outside gene matches: 10. Germline values: CDR1 MNHEY, CDR2 SVGAGI. This CDR3 region has 17 residues.

The chain recombines TRBV6-5 with TRBJ1-4, with 8 positions matching TRBD1. The TCR sequence derives from a human donor with multiple sclerosis. The sample consisted of CD8+ T cells from PBMCs. Written as DNA, the CDR3 is TGTGCCAGCAGTTCCCCCGGACAGGGTTTAGCTAATGAAAAACTGTTTTTT. Its translation is CASSSPGQGLANEKLFF.